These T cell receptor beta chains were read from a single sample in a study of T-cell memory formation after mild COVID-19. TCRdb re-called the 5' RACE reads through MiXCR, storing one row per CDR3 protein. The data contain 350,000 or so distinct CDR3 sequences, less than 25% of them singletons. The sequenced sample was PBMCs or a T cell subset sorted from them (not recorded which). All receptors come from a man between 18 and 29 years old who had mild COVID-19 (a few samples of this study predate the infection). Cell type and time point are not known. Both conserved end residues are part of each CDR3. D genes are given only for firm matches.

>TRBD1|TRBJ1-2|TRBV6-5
CASSRTGSAGYTF
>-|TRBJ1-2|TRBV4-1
CASSQAYRLSYGYTF
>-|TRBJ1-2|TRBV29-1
CSANLGTFYGYTF
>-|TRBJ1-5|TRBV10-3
CAISSLTGRGGPQHF
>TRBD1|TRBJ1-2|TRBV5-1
CASSLAGGKNYGYTF
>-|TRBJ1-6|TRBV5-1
CASSLGSYNSPLHF
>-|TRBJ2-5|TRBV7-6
CASSLWDQETQYF
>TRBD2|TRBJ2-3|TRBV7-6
CASSPRTSGGAGSTDTQYF
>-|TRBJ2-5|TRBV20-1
CTTGFQETQYF
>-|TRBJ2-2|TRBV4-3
CASSRSGTSDTGELFF
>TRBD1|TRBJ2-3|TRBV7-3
CASSRTGTGPRYTQYF
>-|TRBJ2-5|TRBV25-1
CASSELTEETQYF
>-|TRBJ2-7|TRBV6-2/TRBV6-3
CASSYPGGLNYEQYF
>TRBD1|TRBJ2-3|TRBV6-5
CASSYRDRAADTQYF
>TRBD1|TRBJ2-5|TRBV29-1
CSVKTGEETQYF
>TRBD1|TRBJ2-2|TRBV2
CASRTGAATGELFF
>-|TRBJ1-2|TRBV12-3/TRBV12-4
CASTPREYAGYTF
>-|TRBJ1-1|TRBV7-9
CASSSAERRGEAFF
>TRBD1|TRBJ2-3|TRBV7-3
CASSLGTGSDTQYF
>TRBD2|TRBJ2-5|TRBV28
CASLAGGPDSQSETKYF
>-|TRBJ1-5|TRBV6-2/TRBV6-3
CASSFKGKGNQPQHF
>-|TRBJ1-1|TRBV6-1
CASSENREAFF
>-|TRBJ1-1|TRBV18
CASSPSEITRGQNTEAFF
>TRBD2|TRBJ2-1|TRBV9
CASSGSGGYNEQFF
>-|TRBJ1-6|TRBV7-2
CASSPITGSISPLHF
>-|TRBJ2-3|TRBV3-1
CASSHSRDTQYF
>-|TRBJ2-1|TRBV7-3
CASSLTRGGPSSYNEQFF
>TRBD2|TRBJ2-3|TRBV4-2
CASSQVRGGSTDTQYF
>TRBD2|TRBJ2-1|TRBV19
CASRSGGSNEQFF
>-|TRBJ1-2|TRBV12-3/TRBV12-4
CASSPERFYGYTF
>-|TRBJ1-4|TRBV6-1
CASSEPGEMEKLFF
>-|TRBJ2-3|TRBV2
CASSLTGTSTDTQYF
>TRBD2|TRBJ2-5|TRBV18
CASLRLAGLQETQYF
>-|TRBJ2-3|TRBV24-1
CATSAGGSTDTQYF
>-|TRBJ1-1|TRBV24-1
CATSDPTAPNTEAFF
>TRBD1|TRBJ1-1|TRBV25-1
CASSDPGTDRRCF
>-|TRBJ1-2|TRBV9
CASSVSGDGYGYTF
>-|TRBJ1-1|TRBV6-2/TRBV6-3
CASRAWDRGAFF
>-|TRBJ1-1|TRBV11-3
CASSVGPQRQAFF
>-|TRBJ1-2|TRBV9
CASSVDSGHGYTF
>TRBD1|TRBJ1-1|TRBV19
CASMAGQGATEAFF
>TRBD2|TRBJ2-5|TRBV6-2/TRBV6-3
CASRPPAGEVQETQYF
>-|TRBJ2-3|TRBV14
CASSQGSDTQYF